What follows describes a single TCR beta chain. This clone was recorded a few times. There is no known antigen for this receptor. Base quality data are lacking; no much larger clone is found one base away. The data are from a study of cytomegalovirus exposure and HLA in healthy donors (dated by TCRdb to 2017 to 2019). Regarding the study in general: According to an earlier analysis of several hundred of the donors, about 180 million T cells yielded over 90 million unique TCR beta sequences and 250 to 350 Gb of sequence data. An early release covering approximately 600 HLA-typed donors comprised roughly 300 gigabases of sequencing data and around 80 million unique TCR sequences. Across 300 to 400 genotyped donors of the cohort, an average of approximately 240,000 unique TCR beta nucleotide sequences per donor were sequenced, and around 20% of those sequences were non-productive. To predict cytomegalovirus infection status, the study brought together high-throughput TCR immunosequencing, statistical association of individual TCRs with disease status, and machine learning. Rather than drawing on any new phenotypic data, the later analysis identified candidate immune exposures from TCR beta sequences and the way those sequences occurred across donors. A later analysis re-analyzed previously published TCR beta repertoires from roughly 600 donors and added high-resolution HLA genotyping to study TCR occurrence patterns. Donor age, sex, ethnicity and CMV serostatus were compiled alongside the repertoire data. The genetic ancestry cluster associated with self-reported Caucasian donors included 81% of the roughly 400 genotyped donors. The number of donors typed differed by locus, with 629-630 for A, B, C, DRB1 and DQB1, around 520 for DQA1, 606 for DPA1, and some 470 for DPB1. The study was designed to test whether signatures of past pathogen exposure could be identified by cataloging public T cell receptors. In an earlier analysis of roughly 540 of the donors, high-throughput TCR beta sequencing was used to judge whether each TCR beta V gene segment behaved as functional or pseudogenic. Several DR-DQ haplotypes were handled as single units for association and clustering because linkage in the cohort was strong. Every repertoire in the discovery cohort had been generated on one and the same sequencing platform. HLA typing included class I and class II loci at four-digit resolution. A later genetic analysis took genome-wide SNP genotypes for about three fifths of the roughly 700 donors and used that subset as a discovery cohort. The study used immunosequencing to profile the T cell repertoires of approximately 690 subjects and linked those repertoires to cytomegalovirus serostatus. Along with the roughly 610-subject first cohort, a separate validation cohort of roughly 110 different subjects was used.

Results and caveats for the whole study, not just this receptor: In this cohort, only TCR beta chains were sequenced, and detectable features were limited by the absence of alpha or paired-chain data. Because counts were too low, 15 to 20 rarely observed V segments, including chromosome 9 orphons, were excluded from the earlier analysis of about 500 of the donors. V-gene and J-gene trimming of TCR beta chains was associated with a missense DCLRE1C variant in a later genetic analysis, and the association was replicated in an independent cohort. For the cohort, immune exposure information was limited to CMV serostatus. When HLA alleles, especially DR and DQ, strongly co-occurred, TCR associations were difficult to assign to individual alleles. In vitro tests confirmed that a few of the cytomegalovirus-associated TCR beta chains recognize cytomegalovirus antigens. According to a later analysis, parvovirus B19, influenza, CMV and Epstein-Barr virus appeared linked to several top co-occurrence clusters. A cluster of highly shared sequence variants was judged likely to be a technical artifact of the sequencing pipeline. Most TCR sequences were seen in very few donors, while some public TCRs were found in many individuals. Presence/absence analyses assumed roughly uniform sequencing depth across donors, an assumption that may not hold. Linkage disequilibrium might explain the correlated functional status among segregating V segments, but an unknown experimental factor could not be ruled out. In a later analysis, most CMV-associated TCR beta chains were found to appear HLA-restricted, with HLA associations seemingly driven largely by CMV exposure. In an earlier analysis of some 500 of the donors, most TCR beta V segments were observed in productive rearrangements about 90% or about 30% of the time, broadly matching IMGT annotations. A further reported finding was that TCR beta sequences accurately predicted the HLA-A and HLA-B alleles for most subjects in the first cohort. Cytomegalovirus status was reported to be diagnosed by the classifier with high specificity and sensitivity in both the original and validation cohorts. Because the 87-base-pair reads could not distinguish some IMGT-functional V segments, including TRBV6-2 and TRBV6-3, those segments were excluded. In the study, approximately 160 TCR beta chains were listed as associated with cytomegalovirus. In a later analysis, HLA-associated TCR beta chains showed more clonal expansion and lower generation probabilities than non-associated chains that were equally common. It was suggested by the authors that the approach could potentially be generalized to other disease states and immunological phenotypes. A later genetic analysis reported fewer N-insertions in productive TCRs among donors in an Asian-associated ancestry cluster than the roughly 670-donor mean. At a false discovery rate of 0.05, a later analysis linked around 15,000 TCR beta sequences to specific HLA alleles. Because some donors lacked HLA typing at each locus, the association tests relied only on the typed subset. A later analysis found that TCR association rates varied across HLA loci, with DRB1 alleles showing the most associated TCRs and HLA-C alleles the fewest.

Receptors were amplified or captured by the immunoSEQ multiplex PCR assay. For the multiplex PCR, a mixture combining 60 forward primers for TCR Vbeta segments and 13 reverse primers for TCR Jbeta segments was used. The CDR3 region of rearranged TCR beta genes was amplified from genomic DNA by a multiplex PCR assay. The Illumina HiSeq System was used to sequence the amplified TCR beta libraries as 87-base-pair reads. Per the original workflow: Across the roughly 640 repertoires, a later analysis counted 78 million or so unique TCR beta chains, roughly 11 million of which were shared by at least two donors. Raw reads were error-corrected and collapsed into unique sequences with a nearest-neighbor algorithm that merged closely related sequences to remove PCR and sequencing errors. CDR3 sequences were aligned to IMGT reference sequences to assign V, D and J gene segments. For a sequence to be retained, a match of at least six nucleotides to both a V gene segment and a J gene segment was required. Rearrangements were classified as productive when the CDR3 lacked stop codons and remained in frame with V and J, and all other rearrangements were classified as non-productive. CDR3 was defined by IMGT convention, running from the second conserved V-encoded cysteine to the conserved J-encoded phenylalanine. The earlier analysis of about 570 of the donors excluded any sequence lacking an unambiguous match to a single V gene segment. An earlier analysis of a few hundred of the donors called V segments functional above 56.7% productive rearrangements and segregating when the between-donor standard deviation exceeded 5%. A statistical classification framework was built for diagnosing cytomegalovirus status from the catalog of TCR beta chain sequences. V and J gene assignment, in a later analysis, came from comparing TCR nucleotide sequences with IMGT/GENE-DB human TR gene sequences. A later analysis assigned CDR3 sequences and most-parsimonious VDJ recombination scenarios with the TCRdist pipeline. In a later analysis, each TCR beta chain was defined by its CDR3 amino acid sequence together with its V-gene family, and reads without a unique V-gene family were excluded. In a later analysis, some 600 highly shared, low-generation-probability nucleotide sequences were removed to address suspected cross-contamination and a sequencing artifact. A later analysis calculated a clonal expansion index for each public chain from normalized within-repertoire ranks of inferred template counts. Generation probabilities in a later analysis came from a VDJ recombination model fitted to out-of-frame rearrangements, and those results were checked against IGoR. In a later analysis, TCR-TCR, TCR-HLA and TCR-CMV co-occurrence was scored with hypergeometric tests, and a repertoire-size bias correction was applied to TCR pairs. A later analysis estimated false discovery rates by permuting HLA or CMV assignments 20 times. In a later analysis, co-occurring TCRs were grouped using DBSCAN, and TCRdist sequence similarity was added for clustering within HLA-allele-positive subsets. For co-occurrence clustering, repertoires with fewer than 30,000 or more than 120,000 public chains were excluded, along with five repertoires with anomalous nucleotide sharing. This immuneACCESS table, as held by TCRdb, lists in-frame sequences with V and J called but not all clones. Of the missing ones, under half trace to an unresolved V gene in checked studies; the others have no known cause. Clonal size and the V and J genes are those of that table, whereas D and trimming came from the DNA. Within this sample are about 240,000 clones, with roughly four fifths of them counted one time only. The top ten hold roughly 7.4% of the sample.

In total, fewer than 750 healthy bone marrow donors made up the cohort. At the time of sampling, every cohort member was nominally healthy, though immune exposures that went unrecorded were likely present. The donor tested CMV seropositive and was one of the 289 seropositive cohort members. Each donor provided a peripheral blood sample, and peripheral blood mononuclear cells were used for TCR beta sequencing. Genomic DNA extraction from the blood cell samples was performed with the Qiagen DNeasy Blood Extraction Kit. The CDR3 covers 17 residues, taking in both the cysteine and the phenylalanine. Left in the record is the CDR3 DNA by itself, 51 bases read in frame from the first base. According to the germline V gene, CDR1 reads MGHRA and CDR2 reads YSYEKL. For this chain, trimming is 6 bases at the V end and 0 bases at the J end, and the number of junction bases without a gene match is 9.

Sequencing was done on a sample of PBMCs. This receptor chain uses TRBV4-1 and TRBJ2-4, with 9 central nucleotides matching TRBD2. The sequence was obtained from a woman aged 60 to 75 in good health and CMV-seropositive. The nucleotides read TGCGCCAGCAGGCAAATAGCGGGAGCTGAAGCCAAAAACATTCAGTACTTC. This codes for CASRQIAGAEAKNIQYF.